The 26 T cell receptor beta chains reported below all come from one sample, sequenced in a study of identical twins. Each CDR3 protein gets one entry after TCRdb re-called the 5' RACE reads with MiXCR. The sample yields around 960,000 distinct CDR3 sequences, 9% to 15% seen once. The same sample was also used in a study of yellow fever vaccine responses in identical twins.

Material: PBMCs. The receptors come from a woman aged 18-29 years in good health.

V and J are TRBV5-1 and TRBJ2-7; 10 bases match TRBD2. V lost 4 bases, J lost 2 bases, and 9 bases stayed unmatched. The germline CDR1 and CDR2 sequences are SGHRS and YFSETQ. CDR3 length: 16 residues. In DNA form, the CDR3 reads TGCGCCAGCAGCGGGGGGGGGCTAGCGGGAGCCTACGAGCAGTACTTC. The encoded protein is CASSGGGLAGAYEQYF.

This chain uses TRBV10-3 with TRBJ1-1; no firm D call. The ends were cut back, 6 bases at V and 2 bases at J, with 10 bases in the middle. Looked up from germline, CDR1 is ENHRY and CDR2 is SYGVKD. The CDR3 loop spans 13 amino acids. The CDR3 loop reads CAISPGSNTEAFF. In DNA, the CDR3 is TGTGCCATCAGCCCCGGCAGCAACACTGAAGCTTTCTTT.

Only a few counts were recorded for this clonotype. The chain recombines TRBV2 with TRBJ1-1, with D tentatively TRBD1 (5 bases). V shed 1 base and J shed 5 bases, with 8 bases lying between them. The CDR3 is made up of 13 amino acids. The germline gives CDR1 SNHLY, CDR2 FYNNEI. CDR3 loop: CASSEEGLTEAFF. The CDR3 DNA reads as TGTGCCAGCAGTGAAGAGGGGTTGACTGAAGCTTTCTTT.

The chain has TRBV5-1 and TRBJ1-4, with D unclear. Per germline, CDR1 SGHRS and CDR2 YFSETQ. This CDR3 is built from 13 residues. Trimming cost V 3 bases and J 4 bases, with 7 bases left between them. The CDR3 DNA reads TGCGCCAGCAGCTCGTCCAGTAATGAAAAACTGTTTTTT. This sequence encodes CASSSSSNEKLFF.

Many counts were recorded for this clonotype. The rearrangement links TRBV4-1 to TRBJ2-5, with no clear D. CDR3 length equals 12 residues. Per germline, CDR1 MGHRA and CDR2 YSYEKL. Trimming left V 0 bases short and J 2 bases short, with 1 base between. CDR3 residues: CASSQDQETQYF. CDR3 bases: TGCGCCAGCAGCCAAGATCAAGAGACCCAGTACTTC.

This clonotype showed up many times. This rearrangement joins TRBV29-1 to TRBJ1-2; D is uncertain. This CDR3 has 11 amino acids. Germline V gene sequence: CDR1 SQVTM, CDR2 ANQGSEA. V shed 6 bases and J shed 1 base, with 6 bases lying between them. In DNA, the CDR3 is TGCAGCGTCGGGATTAACTATGGCTACACCTTC. Translating gives CSVGINYGYTF. Full variable domain (missing parts from reference TRBV29-1 and TRBJ1-2): SAVISQKPSRDICQRGTSLTIQCQVDSQVTMMFWYRQQPGQSLTLIATANQGSEATYESGFVIDKFPISRPNLTFSTLTVSNMSPEDSSIYLCSVGINYGYTFGSGTRLTVV.

This chain joins TRBV13 and TRBJ2-3, with D possibly being TRBD1 (6 bases). With 1 base removed from V and 4 bases from J, the gap between germline ends came to 15 bases. CDR1 is PRHDT and CDR2 is FYEKMQ in the germline V gene (reference sequence). The CDR3 length is 16 residues. The CDR3 protein is CASSLVLGGWADTQYF. The CDR3 DNA reads TGTGCCAGCAGCTTAGTGTTAGGGGGATGGGCAGATACGCAGTATTTT.

This chain links TRBV6-5 with TRBJ2-1; D is perhaps TRBD1 or TRBD2 (6 bases each). V was shortened by 0 bases and J by 7 bases, with 16 bases between the two germline ends. Germline CDR1 and CDR2: MNHEY and SVGAGI. This CDR3 contains 16 residues. The DNA for the CDR3 is TGTGCCAGCAGTTACTCGGGCAGGGGAGGTGAGAATGAGCAGTTCTTC. This translates into CASSYSGRGGENEQFF.

This clonotype was found once. This chain joins TRBV19 and TRBJ2-2; either TRBD1 or TRBD2 may fit D (5 bases each). Trimming removed 4 bases at V and 5 bases at J, with 20 bases between. Germline V gene lookup returns CDR1 LNHDA and CDR2 SQIVND (reference sequence). The CDR3 contains 17 residues. CDR3 region: CASSNKPGPRITGELFF. Here the CDR3 DNA reads TGTGCCAGTAGTAATAAGCCGGGACCCCGAATTACCGGGGAGCTGTTTTTT.

Written as DNA, the CDR3 is TGCGCCAGAACGCGGCCCAGAGGTGACGAGCAGTACGTC. Protein sequence: CARTRPRGDEQYV. The chain couples TRBV23-1 to TRBJ2-7; no clear D gene. TRBV23-1 is known as an ORF, though its function is uncertain. V dropped 9 bases and J dropped 5 bases, with 17 bases sitting between them. The CDR3 extends over 13 amino acids.

The chain is built from TRBV11-3 and TRBJ2-1, with D tentatively TRBD1 or TRBD2 (5 bases each). Per germline, CDR1 SGHNT and CDR2 YENEEA. Trimming cost V 1 base and J 9 bases, with 10 bases left between them. The CDR3 is made up of 13 amino acids. DNA of the CDR3: TGTGCCAGCAGCTTAGTGGGGCGGGCTGAGCAGTTCTTC. It specifies CASSLVGRAEQFF.

This clonotype was counted many times. This rearrangement joins TRBV12-3 or TRBV12-4 to TRBJ2-1, with D perhaps TRBD1 or TRBD2 (5 bases each). V was trimmed by 6 bases and J by 5 bases, leaving 11 bases between them. This CDR3 has 13 residues. CDR3 residues: CASRYGAHNEQFF. In DNA form, the CDR3 reads TGTGCCAGCAGATACGGGGCACACAATGAGCAGTTCTTC.

The chain employs TRBV7-9 and TRBJ2-7, with TRBD1 as a possible D gene (5 bases). Looked up from germline, CDR1 is SEHNR and CDR2 is FQNEAQ (reference sequence). V dropped 7 bases and J dropped 0 bases, with 13 bases sitting between them. This CDR3 region has 14 residues. The CDR3 protein is CASTGAQDSYEQYF. CDR3 bases: TGTGCCAGCACTGGCGCACAGGACTCCTACGAGCAGTACTTC.

This clonotype was seen only a few times. V is TRBV5-1 and J is TRBJ2-5; 7 bases align to TRBD1. Unmatched junction bases numbered 10, after V lost 4 bases and J lost 1 base. CDR3 length equals 16 residues. The germline gives CDR1 SGHRS, CDR2 YFSETQ. The CDR3 reads CASSKGDRILQETQYF. DNA of the CDR3: TGCGCCAGCAGCAAAGGGGACAGAATCCTCCAAGAGACCCAGTACTTC.

The rearrangement uses TRBV2 and TRBJ2-3; D not certain. Between the trimmed V and J ends, which lost 6 bases and 6 bases, there was a span of 19 bases. Germline values: CDR1 SNHLY, CDR2 FYNNEI. CDR3 length: 15 residues. The CDR3 DNA is TGTGCCAGCAGCGACGTCTGGGTAGCCGGCGATACGCAGTATTTT. Translation: CASSDVWVAGDTQYF.

This clonotype turned up a few times. The chain uses TRBV24-1 and TRBJ2-5; TRBD1 might be the D (6 bases). The CDR3 is 17 residues long. The germline CDR1 and CDR2 sequences are KGHDR and SFDVKD. Trimming shortened V by 4 bases and J by 0 bases, and 17 bases separated the two germline ends. The CDR3 region is CATSDAFDDRYQETQYF. CDR3 DNA: TGTGCCACCAGTGACGCCTTTGATGACAGGTACCAAGAGACCCAGTACTTC.

The chain combines TRBV15 with TRBJ2-3, with 9 bases lining up with TRBD1. The CDR3 is 15 amino acids. The germline V gene has CDR1 LNHNV and CDR2 YYDKDF (reference sequence). The V gene end was trimmed by 4 bases and the J gene end by 3 bases; junction bases not matched to a gene: 5. CDR3 bases: TGTGCCACCAGCACCGGGACAGGGTTGACAGATACGCAGTATTTT. As protein: CATSTGTGLTDTQYF.

The chain employs TRBV10-3 and TRBJ2-3, with D perhaps matching TRBD1 or TRBD2 (6 bases each). Germline assignment: CDR1 ENHRY and CDR2 SYGVKD. V lost 8 bases and J 2 bases, leaving 14 bases between the germline ends. This CDR3 spans 14 amino acids. The CDR3 loop reads CAIGGPLATDTQYF. The CDR3 DNA reads TGTGCCATCGGGGGGCCACTAGCCACAGATACGCAGTATTTT.

This clonotype showed up just a few times. This rearrangement joins TRBV5-6 to TRBJ1-1, with D unclear. V was clipped by 1 base and J by 8 bases, with 9 bases between them. CDR1 is SGHDT and CDR2 is YYEEEE in the germline V gene. CDR3 length: 12 amino acids. This CDR3 reads CASSLRTVEAFF. Written as DNA, the CDR3 is TGTGCCAGCAGCTTGCGAACAGTCGAAGCTTTCTTT.

This clonotype was recorded a few times. This chain links TRBV7-9 with TRBJ1-2; TRBD1 might be the D (6 bases). The V gene's germline CDR1 is SEHNR and CDR2 FQNEAQ (reference sequence). V lost 5 bases, J lost 0 bases, and 13 bases lay in between. This CDR3 region has 15 residues. CDR3 residues: CASSVQGLPNYGYTF. As DNA, the CDR3 is TGTGCCAGCAGCGTACAGGGACTACCTAACTATGGCTACACCTTC.

In this sample, this clonotype turned up many times. The chain links TRBV4-1 to TRBJ2-1; no clear D. Germline V CDR1 and CDR2: MGHRA, YSYEKL. Trimming removed 0 bases at V and 2 bases at J, with 23 bases between. This CDR3 spans 20 amino acids. The CDR3, as DNA: TGCGCCAGCAGCCAAGATCCCCGGTGGGCCGGCGTTACTACCTACAATGAGCAGTTCTTC. Translated, it gives CASSQDPRWAGVTTYNEQFF.

Ten or more counts support this clonotype. J is TRBJ2-3 and V is TRBV11-2; either TRBD1 or TRBD2 may supply D (6 bases each). Germline V CDR1 and CDR2: SGHAT, FQNNGV. This CDR3 comprises 13 residues. V was trimmed by 2 bases and J by 9 bases, leaving 12 bases between them. The CDR3 bases are TGTGCCAGCAGCTTATCCAACGGGGGCACGCAGTATTTT. Translation: CASSLSNGGTQYF.

V usage is TRBV5-1 and J usage is TRBJ1-6, with 7 bases identical to TRBD1. After removal of 4 bases from V and 1 base from J, the junction contained 8 bases not matched to a gene. Germline V gives CDR1 SGHRS, CDR2 YFSETQ. The CDR3 has 17 residues. The CDR3 here is CASSKGGAGSYNSPLHF. CDR3 nucleotides: TGCGCCAGCAGCAAAGGGGGCGCCGGGTCCTATAATTCACCCCTCCACTTT. The variable domain in full, with the rest retrieved from reference TRBV5-1 and TRBJ1-6, is KAGVTQTPRYLIKTRGQQVTLSCSPISGHRSVSWYQQTPGQGLQFLFEYFSETQRNKGNFPGRFSGRQFSNSRSEMNVSTLELGDSALYLCASSKGGAGSYNSPLHFGNGTRLTVT.

About this clonotype: The junction and the germline gene differ at one end; a read error may be behind it. The chain combines TRBV7-9 with TRBJ1-2, with D unresolved. Germline CDR1 and CDR2: SEHNR and FQNEAQ (reference sequence). CDR3 length: 15 amino acids. The CDR3 DNA is TGTGCCAGCAGCCCACAGACTAGTTCTAACTATGGCTACATGTTC. This gives the protein CASSPQTSSNYGYMF.

The rearrangement links TRBV7-9 to TRBJ2-3, with D unclear. The CDR3 is 15 amino acids. The germline CDR1 and CDR2 sequences are SEHNR and FQNEAQ (reference sequence). Trimming left V 2 bases short and J 0 bases short, with 9 bases between. The CDR3 spells CASSLLALSTDTQYF. The CDR3 nucleotides read TGTGCCAGCAGCTTACTCGCGCTTAGCACAGATACGCAGTATTTT.

The CDR3 bases are TGCGCCAGCAGCCTTCCGATTAATAATGAGCAGTTCTTC. Its protein is CASSLPINNEQFF. The rearrangement uses TRBV4-1 and TRBJ2-1; no reliable D call. With 4 bases removed from V and 7 bases from J, the gap between germline ends came to 11 bases. The germline CDR1 and CDR2 sequences are MGHRA and YSYEKL. This CDR3 spans 13 amino acids.